This T cell receptor (beta chain) stems from a study of cytomegalovirus exposure and HLA in healthy donors. Concerning this clone itself: Its antigen is as yet unknown.

Study results and caveats: High specificity and sensitivity for cytomegalovirus status were reported for the classifier. Generally TCR sequences proved uncommon, though certain public TCRs appeared in numerous donors.

Data came from immunoSEQ multiplex PCR; TCRdb stores just in-frame clones and leaves some out. Found here are hundreds of thousands of clones, roughly 86% of them singletons; the top ten hold 0.95% to 1.5%. From germline, CDR1 is SGHNT and CDR2 YYREEE (reference sequence). The CDR3 contains 16 residues. V shed 0 bases and J 1 base; nucleotides not matched to a gene: 3. Donors were drawn from the approximately 120-subject validation cohort, separate from the approximately 670-subject first cohort. This clonotype originated in a woman aged 30 to 39 in good health and CMV-seropositive. This chain connects TRBV5-4 to TRBJ2-7, with TRBD2 matching over 11 bases. Sample: PBMCs. CDR3 residues: CASSLGSGRVSYEQYF. In DNA form, the CDR3 reads TGTGCCAGCAGCTTGGGTAGCGGGAGGGTTTCCTACGAGCAGTACTTC.